This T cell receptor beta chain was found in a study of graft-versus-host responses after intestinal transplantation. TCRdb's copy holds only in-frame clones and misses some; the assay was immunoSEQ multiplex PCR. The data show roughly 27,000 clones, around four fifths seen once. Tissue from the graft was processed to free its intraepithelial and lamina propria lymphocytes. The sequenced sample was ileum tissue, obtained 98 days after intestinal transplantation. The sequence was collected from a human patient who received an intestinal transplant, so some T cells may come from the graft donor.

The CDR3 loop reads CASLGGGTVTF. DNA for the CDR3: TGTGCCAGCCTCGGGGGAGGGACTGTCACCTTC. V gene TRBV6-1 combines with J gene TRBJ1-2, with TRBD1 as a possible D gene (5 bases). The V and J ends lost 8 bases and 13 bases respectively, with 17 bases between them. Looked up from germline, CDR1 is MNHNS and CDR2 is SASEGT. The CDR3 runs to 11 residues.